This TCR beta chain is from a study of blood T cell repertoires in COVID-19 (TCRdb year 2020). At the level of the whole study: Samples from collaborators originated in the United States, Italy and Spain and spanned both the acute and convalescent phases of COVID-19. The material from the prospective study consisted of cDNA or gDNA derived from T cells, B-cell-depleted T cells, or PBMCs. The dataset comprised deeply sampled blood TCRbeta repertoires from subjects exposed to, actively infected with, or recovered from COVID-19. The repertoires were released in a freely available public database intended as a resource for research on the immune response to SARS-CoV-2. The samples were drawn from the first 160 participants of the ongoing ImmuneRACE study and from 950 to 1,500 subjects provided by 6 global collaborators. A de-identified subject ID, COVID-19 status, age in years and sex were almost always included in the sample metadata. Where available, HLA class I and class II types were taken from metadata supplied by the sample provider and were not determined by assay-based typing.

The collaborating institutions used their own protocols to collect whole blood in K2EDTA tubes. For TCRbeta analysis, collaborator samples were shipped as frozen whole blood, as isolated PBMCs, or as DNA extracted from either sample type. Compared with germline, V lacks 0 bases and J lacks 3 bases; bases without a gene match: 2. CDR1 SGDLS and CDR2 YYNGEE are derived from the germline V gene. The CDR3 sequence holds 15 residues, the cysteine and phenylalanine included. The retained sequence is limited to the CDR3, 45 bases, with the frame set at the first base. TCRbeta CDR3 regions were amplified from genomic DNA using the immunoSEQ Assay, a bias-controlled multiplex PCR. Per the source publication's procedure: Within the assay, amplification of reference gene primers was used to estimate how many nucleated cells each sample contained. Sequence reads were collapsed and filtered to measure the absolute abundance of every unique TCRbeta CDR3 rearrangement. Productive Simpson clonality was computed per sample as the square root of Simpson's diversity index over productive rearrangements. This immuneACCESS table, as held by TCRdb, lists in-frame sequences with V and J called but not all clones. Of the missing ones, under half trace to an unresolved V gene in checked studies; the others have no known cause. That table furnishes V, J and clone size, whereas the DNA furnished D and trimming. In all, the sample holds over 55,000 clones, and roughly 89% of those were seen once. Around 20% of the sample is taken by the ten largest.

The paper as a whole reports these results and caveats: Clinical and demographic metadata were provided uncurated, with the amount varying by source and participant.

As to this clone: The specificity of this receptor is unknown. Qualities for individual bases were not recorded, and no much larger clone is one base off.

The receptor was isolated from a woman aged 80 or older with acute or convalescent COVID-19. Sequencing used peripheral blood. The V and J genes are TRBV9 and TRBJ2-1; TRBD2 agrees with 8 junctional bases. The CDR3 reads as follows: CASSVGSGSYNEQFF. DNA sequence: TGTGCCAGCAGCGTAGGCAGCGGGAGCTACAATGAGCAGTTCTTC.